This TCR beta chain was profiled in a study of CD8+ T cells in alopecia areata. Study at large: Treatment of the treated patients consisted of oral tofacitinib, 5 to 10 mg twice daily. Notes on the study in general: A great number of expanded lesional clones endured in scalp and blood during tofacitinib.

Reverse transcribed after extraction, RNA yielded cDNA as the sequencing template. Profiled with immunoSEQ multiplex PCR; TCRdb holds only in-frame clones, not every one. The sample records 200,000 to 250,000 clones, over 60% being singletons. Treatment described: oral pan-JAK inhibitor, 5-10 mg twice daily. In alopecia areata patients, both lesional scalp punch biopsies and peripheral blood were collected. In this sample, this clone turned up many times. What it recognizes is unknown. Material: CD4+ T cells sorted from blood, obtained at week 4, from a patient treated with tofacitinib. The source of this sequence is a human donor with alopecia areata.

The CDR3 reads CASSFPGDNEQFF. CDR3 sequence (DNA): TGTGCCAGCAGTTTCCCCGGTGACAATGAGCAGTTCTTC. V and J are TRBV6-6 and TRBJ2-1, with D unclear. V lost 4 bases and J lost 5, with 9 bases in between. The CDR3 is 13 amino acids. The germline gives CDR1 MNHNY, CDR2 SVGAGI (reference sequence).